Below, one T cell receptor beta chain is given with its context. A read error may be the cause here, since a much bigger clone is one base away. This sample is drawn from a study of blood T cells in healthy people across ages. A second PCR, run for 7 to 11 cycles, used a sample-barcoded 5' primer plus a J-beta primer mix. MiXCR, run by TCRdb on the 5' RACE reads, gives a single entry per CDR3 protein. The sample includes 1.5 million to 2 million distinct CDR3 sequences, 28% seen only once; the top ten take approximately 7.7%. The receptor's source is a woman in her 30s in good health. Sequencing was carried out using blood.

In DNA, the CDR3 is TGCGCCAGCAGTGAGCAGGGGGCTTCCTACAATGAGCAGTACTTC. Protein sequence: CASSEQGASYNEQYF. The V and J genes are TRBV10-2 and TRBJ2-1, with 8 bases that match TRBD1. The end of the DNA is better explained by TRBJ2-7, so the J call may be wrong. The CDR3 loop spans 15 amino acids. Germline assignment: CDR1 WSHSY and CDR2 SAAADI.